The rows below give T cell receptor beta chains drawn from one sample of a study of T cell changes during pregnancy in multiple sclerosis. TCRdb's copy holds only in-frame clones and misses some; the assay was immunoSEQ multiplex PCR. The profile shows about 68,000 clones, about 90% of them singletons. The specimen was peripheral blood, collected in the second trimester of pregnancy. The receptors come from a female donor in good health, enrolled as a control in a pregnancy study. Both conserved end residues are part of each CDR3. A D gene is named only where the DNA matches it firmly. Rows may omit the clone size; those that give it use once, few, many or a size class.

TRBV10-3	TRBJ2-2	NA	NA	CAITEASNTGELFF	TGTGCCATCACCGAGGCTTCGAACACCGGGGAGCTGTTTTTT
TRBV7-9	TRBJ1-2	NA	TRBD1	CASSRETGDGYTF	TGTGCCAGCAGCCGAGAGACAGGGGACGGCTACACCTTC
TRBV29-1	TRBJ2-1	NA	TRBD2	CSTHAGEAYNEQFF	TGCAGCACCCACGCGGGGGAGGCCTACAATGAGCAGTTCTTC
TRBV19	TRBJ1-4	NA	NA	CASSIDRGSNEKLFF	TGTGCCAGTAGTATAGATCGAGGTTCTAATGAAAAACTGTTTTTT
TRBV14	TRBJ2-5	NA	NA	CASSQASLSQYF	TGTGCCAGCAGCCAAGCCTCATTGAGCCAGTACTTC
TRBV19	TRBJ1-3	NA	NA	CASSVAGNTIYF	TGTGCCAGTAGTGTCGCTGGAAACACCATATATTTT
TRBV7-2	TRBJ1-1	NA	NA	CASSLVGVPEAFF	TGTGCCAGCAGCTTAGTAGGGGTCCCTGAAGCTTTCTTT
TRBV11-2	TRBJ2-7	few	TRBD1	CASSDPGQGRSHEQYF	TGTGCCAGCAGCGACCCTGGACAGGGGCGTTCCCACGAGCAGTACTTC
TRBV4-1	TRBJ1-3	NA	NA	CASSQEWGLGNTIYF	TGCGCCAGCAGCCAAGAGTGGGGCCTGGGAAACACCATATATTTT
TRBV9	TRBJ2-3	NA	NA	CASSAGGTPSTDTQYF	TGTGCCAGCAGCGCAGGGGGGACCCCTAGCACAGATACGCAGTATTTT
TRBV6-1	TRBJ1-2	NA	NA	CASTYTELLNYGYTF	TGTGCCAGCACTTATACAGAGCTCCTTAACTATGGCTACACCTTC
TRBV10-2	TRBJ2-3	NA	TRBD2	CASSGASGADTQYF	TGCGCCAGCAGTGGGGCTAGCGGAGCAGATACGCAGTATTTT
TRBV28	TRBJ2-7	NA	TRBD2	CASSSSHPIGLARPYEQYF	TGTGCCAGCAGTTCCTCTCACCCGATAGGACTAGCGAGACCCTACGAGCAGTACTTC
TRBV28	TRBJ2-7	NA	NA	CASSVQVHEQYF	TGTGCCAGCAGTGTACAGGTCCACGAGCAGTACTTC
TRBV27	TRBJ2-7	NA	TRBD2	CASSRTSGGAYEQYF	TGTGCCAGCTCCAGGACTAGCGGGGGGGCTTACGAGCAGTACTTC
TRBV7-6	TRBJ2-5	NA	NA	CASSSSQGWETQYF	TGTGCCAGCAGCTCGTCGCAGGGTTGGGAGACCCAGTACTTC
TRBV28	TRBJ1-2	NA	TRBD1	CASSYGTGLYGYTF	TGTGCCAGCAGTTACGGGACAGGCCTCTATGGCTACACCTTC
TRBV7-9	TRBJ2-3	NA	NA	CASIVTDTQYF	TGTGCCAGCATCGTCACAGATACGCAGTATTTT
TRBV28	TRBJ1-2	NA	NA	CAVSWGQDYGYTF	TGTGCTGTAAGTTGGGGGCAGGACTATGGCTACACCTTC
TRBV5-4	TRBJ2-3	NA	TRBD2	CASSSTLAGVGDTQYF	TGTGCCAGCAGCTCGACCTTAGCGGGAGTTGGAGATACGCAGTATTTT
TRBV27	TRBJ2-1	NA	TRBD2	CASSSELADNEQFF	TGTGCCAGCAGTTCAGAACTAGCGGACAATGAGCAGTTCTTC
TRBV18	TRBJ2-1	NA	TRBD1	CASSRDRDNEQFF	TGTGCCAGCTCACGGGACAGGGACAATGAGCAGTTCTTC
TRBV29-1	TRBJ1-2	NA	NA	CSVGQNYGYTF	TGCAGCGTTGGGCAAAACTATGGCTACACCTTC
TRBV4-1	TRBJ1-1	NA	NA	CASSQEMEAAEAFF	TGCGCCAGCAGCCAAGAAATGGAGGCGGCTGAAGCTTTCTTT
TRBV10-3	TRBJ2-6	NA	TRBD2	CASQGTSGPQVGANVLTF	TGTGCCAGCCAAGGGACTAGCGGGCCCCAAGTCGGGGCCAACGTCCTGACTTTC
TRBV7-9	TRBJ2-2	NA	TRBD2	CASWLAGSNTGELFF	TGTGCCAGCTGGCTAGCGGGAAGTAACACCGGGGAGCTGTTTTTT
TRBV15	TRBJ2-1	NA	TRBD2	CATSRDRASGGSYNEQFF	TGTGCCACCAGCAGAGATCGGGCTAGCGGGGGGAGTTACAATGAGCAGTTCTTC
TRBV7-8	TRBJ2-7	once	TRBD2	CASSLWGPTSALTEQYF	TGTGCCAGCAGCTTATGGGGACCTACTAGCGCCCTTACGGAGCAGTACTTC
TRBV7-9	TRBJ1-2	once	NA	CASSETYREIPYGYTF	TGTGCCAGCAGCGAGACGTACAGGGAAATTCCCTATGGCTACACCTTC